The T cell receptor (beta chain) described here comes from a study of cytomegalovirus exposure and HLA in healthy donors. CDR1 is MGHDK and CDR2 is SYGVNS in the germline V gene. The CDR3 sequence is 14 residues long. The ends were cut back, 8 bases at V and 5 bases at J, with 18 bases in the middle. PCR was performed using 60 Vbeta and 13 Jbeta primers. Profiled with immunoSEQ multiplex PCR; TCRdb holds only in-frame clones, not every one. The sample includes about 130,000 clones, about 85% seen only once; the top ten take 1.5% to 2%. This clone appeared a single time. V usage is TRBV25-1 and J usage is TRBJ1-1; unclear D gene. What was sequenced was PBMCs. The source of this sequence is a boy aged 5-17 years in good health and CMV-seronegative. The CDR3 DNA reads as TGTGCCAGCTCTGCCCCGGGAGGGTTAACTGAAGCTTTCTTT. It yields the protein CASSAPGGLTEAFF.